One and the same sample provided the 18 T cell receptor beta chains below, sequenced in a study of vaccination and CD4 T cells after COVID-19. Antigens for these TCRs are unknown. The Oncomine TCR Beta short-read assay was what sequenced the DNA obtained from cultured CD4+ T cells. TCRdb passed the PCR reads through MiXCR, listing each CDR3 protein once. This sample has about 14,000 distinct CDR3 sequences, with 29% found just once. Treatment of the sample: approximately nine-day PBMC culture with coronavirus spike peptide pools or control peptides (ViraFEST assay). Source: CD4+ T cells from blood, cultured in vitro, taken before SARS-CoV-2 vaccination. Source of these receptors: a human donor who received a COVID-19 vaccine.

V usage is TRBV19 and J usage is TRBJ1-3; a possible D gene is TRBD1 (5 bases). The CDR3 spans 13 residues. Between the trimmed V and J ends, which lost 7 bases and 4 bases, there was a span of 11 bases. The germline CDR1 and CDR2 sequences are LNHDA and SQIVND (reference sequence). The CDR3 DNA reads TGTGCCAGTACCGCAGGGTCCGGAAACACCATATATTTT. This codes for CASTAGSGNTIYF.

By its share, this clonotype is medium-sized (0.01 to 0.1%). The chain employs TRBV12-3 or TRBV12-4 and TRBJ2-5; 10 bases match TRBD2. This CDR3 contains 15 residues. With 6 bases clipped from V and 3 bases from J, the junction kept 7 bases outside the gene matches. As DNA, the CDR3 is TGTGCCAGCAGGAAGCGGGGGGGCCTGGAAGAGACCCAGTACTTC. Amino acids: CASRKRGGLEETQYF.

The chain uses TRBV24-1 and TRBJ2-5, with a possible D match to TRBD1 (6 bases). The CDR3 has 13 amino acids. Trimming stripped 6 bases from V and 1 base from J, with 8 bases between. Germline CDR1 is KGHDR and CDR2 is SFDVKD. The CDR3 DNA follows: TGTGCCACCAGTCAGGGGTTCCAAGAGACCCAGTACTTC. Protein sequence: CATSQGFQETQYF.

V usage is TRBV25-1 and J usage is TRBJ1-1; possible D gene TRBD1, 5 bases. The CDR3 length is 15 residues. Germline lookup yields CDR1 MGHDK and CDR2 SYGVNS. V lost 1 base, J lost 1 base, and 10 bases lay in between. The CDR3 reads CASSESTGENTEAFF. CDR3 sequence (DNA): TGTGCCAGCAGTGAATCTACAGGTGAGAACACTGAAGCTTTCTTT. The whole variable domain, filled in from reference TRBV25-1 and TRBJ1-1, reads EADIYQTPRYLVIGTGKKITLECSQTMGHDKMYWYQQDPGMELHLIHYSYGVNSTEKGDLSSESTVSRIRTEHFPLTLESARPSHTSQYLCASSESTGENTEAFFGQGTRLTVV.

This clonotype was detected a few times. This chain uses TRBV30 with TRBJ1-1; D is unresolved. Germline V lookup: CDR1 GTSNPN, CDR2 SVGIG (reference sequence). The CDR3 is 13 amino acids. V was clipped by 4 bases and J by 9 bases, with 18 bases between them. Here the CDR3 DNA reads TGTGCCTGGACCAAGCCCGTGACTGCCCAAGCTTTCTTT. As protein: CAWTKPVTAQAFF.

The gene calls are TRBV10-3 and TRBJ2-5, with 7 bases matching TRBD1. V lost 5 bases, J lost 1 base, and 4 bases stayed unmatched. Per the germline V gene, CDR1 is ENHRY and CDR2 is SYGVKD. There are 14 residues in the CDR3. The CDR3 bases are TGTGCCATCAGTCTGGGACAGACCCAAGAGACCCAGTACTTC. Protein sequence: CAISLGQTQETQYF.

This clonotype was observed a few times. This rearrangement joins TRBV24-1 to TRBJ1-2, with TRBD1 as a possible D gene (6 bases). Germline CDR1 is KGHDR and CDR2 is SFDVKD. Trimming removed 6 bases from V and 0 bases from J, with 19 bases in between. This CDR3 is 17 amino acids long. The DNA for the CDR3 is TGTGCCACCAGTACGGGCGGGCAGGGGCGATCTAACTATGGCTACACCTTC. Its protein product is CATSTGGQGRSNYGYTF.

This clonotype was recorded a few times. The V gene is TRBV5-1, the J gene TRBJ1-2, with no clear D. The CDR3 has 13 amino acids. Trimming removed 0 bases at V and 8 bases at J, with 11 bases between. From germline, CDR1 is SGHRS and CDR2 YFSETQ. Here the CDR3 reads CASSLEWAEGYTF. Written as DNA, the CDR3 is TGCGCCAGCAGCTTGGAGTGGGCGGAGGGCTACACCTTC.

The J gene is TRBJ2-4, the V gene TRBV5-1, with 9 bases lining up with TRBD1. Germline CDR1 and CDR2: SGHRS and YFSETQ. J was trimmed by 5 bases and V by 3 bases; bases with no gene match: 3. The CDR3 runs to 14 residues. The CDR3 protein is CASSYRTGENIQYF. The CDR3 DNA is TGCGCCAGCAGCTACAGGACAGGGGAAAACATTCAGTACTTC.

This clonotype was seen a few times. This rearrangement joins TRBV19 to TRBJ1-1; D unresolved. CDR3 size: 14 residues. CDR1 and CDR2 (germline): LNHDA, SQIVND (reference sequence). Trimming removed 1 base at V and 5 bases at J, with 11 bases between. CDR3 amino acids: CASSIVFSGTEAFF. CDR3 DNA: TGTGCCAGTAGTATAGTCTTTTCGGGGACTGAAGCTTTCTTT.

This clonotype was detected only a few times. This rearrangement joins TRBV7-9 to TRBJ2-5, with 8 bases identical to TRBD1. The CDR3 totals 15 residues. V shed 4 bases, J shed 4 bases, and the junction held 8 bases outside the gene matches. CDR1 is SEHNR and CDR2 is FQNEAQ in the germline V gene (reference sequence). CDR3 nucleotide sequence: TGTGCCAGCAGCTATCGGACAGGGATTGCAGAGACCCAGTACTTC. Its protein is CASSYRTGIAETQYF.

This clonotype has a handful of counts. The chain employs TRBV7-3 and TRBJ1-6; 11 bases align to TRBD1. With 0 bases clipped from V and 7 bases from J, the junction kept 11 bases outside the gene matches. Germline CDR1 reads SGHTA; CDR2 reads FQGTGA. There are 19 residues in the CDR3. As DNA, the CDR3 is TGTGCCAGCAGCTTAACCCTAGGACAGGGGGCGCCGGAGAATTCACCCCTCCACTTT. Translating it yields CASSLTLGQGAPENSPLHF.

This clonotype turned up a few times. J is TRBJ1-6 and V is TRBV2; D gene ambiguous. Germline V gene sequence: CDR1 SNHLY, CDR2 FYNNEI. This CDR3 region has 15 residues. Trimming removed 6 bases at V and 6 bases at J, with 15 bases between. The CDR3: CASRGWGTSNSPLHF. As DNA, the CDR3 is TGTGCCAGCAGGGGGTGGGGAACCTCTAATTCACCCCTCCACTTT. Looking up the rest from reference TRBV2 and TRBJ1-6 gives the full variable domain: EPEVTQTPSHQVTQMGQEVILRCVPISNHLYFYWYRQILGQKVEFLVSFYNNEISEKSEIFDDQFSVERPDGSNFTLKIRSTKLEDSAMYFCASRGWGTSNSPLHFGNGTRLTVT.

By share of the sample, this clonotype is medium-sized (0.01 to 0.1%). This chain connects TRBV19 to TRBJ1-2; possible D gene TRBD1, 6 bases. Between the trimmed V and J ends, which lost 5 bases and 2 bases, there was a span of 12 bases. This CDR3 spans 14 amino acids. Germline CDR1 and CDR2: LNHDA and SQIVND (reference sequence). The CDR3 nucleotides read TGTGCCAGTAGTTTTCAGGGGACAAACTATGGCTACACCTTC. Translating gives CASSFQGTNYGYTF.

The CDR3 protein is CASSPPQGDNSPLHF. As DNA, the CDR3 is TGTGCCAGCTCACCACCCCAGGGGGACAATTCACCCCTCCACTTT. The chain uses TRBV18 and TRBJ1-6; 7 nucleotides agree with TRBD1. V lost 0 bases, J lost 7 bases, and 3 bases stayed unmatched. The germline V gene has CDR1 KGHSH and CDR2 LQKENI. This CDR3 contains 15 residues.

There are a few counts of this clonotype. The chain recombines TRBV2 with TRBJ1-2, with TRBD1 as a possible D gene (5 bases). CDR3 length: 15 amino acids. The germline V and J ends were trimmed by 1 base and 6 bases, with 15 bases remaining between them. Per the germline V gene, CDR1 is SNHLY and CDR2 is FYNNEI. The CDR3 reads CASSEVAGSWNGYTF. The DNA for the CDR3 is TGTGCCAGCAGTGAAGTAGCAGGGTCTTGGAATGGCTACACCTTC.

This clonotype was counted only a few times. The V and J genes are TRBV10-3 and TRBJ1-2, with TRBD1 matching over 7 bases. The CDR3 covers 15 residues. CDR1 is ENHRY, CDR2 SYGVKD, per germline. Trimming took 4 bases from V and 4 from J; bases not matched to a gene: 9. The CDR3 nucleotides read TGTGCCATCAGTGCAGTGGGTCAGGGGGGCTATGGCTACACCTTC. Amino acid sequence: CAISAVGQGGYGYTF.

The chain employs TRBV12-5 and TRBJ1-5; 7 nucleotides match TRBD1. Per the germline V gene, CDR1 is LGHNT and CDR2 is FRNRAP. The CDR3 has 16 residues. Unmatched junction bases numbered 4, after V lost 0 bases and J lost 2 bases. DNA for the CDR3: TGTGCTAGTGGTTTGGTACCCGACAGGGGCAATCAGCCCCAGCATTTT. Translated: CASGLVPDRGNQPQHF.